Listed below are T cell receptor beta chains from one sample, sequenced in a study of blood T cells in healthy people across ages. MiXCR, applied by TCRdb to the 5' RACE reads, yields one record per CDR3 protein. Of about 1.4 million distinct CDR3 sequences in the sample, approximately 63% were seen once. Sequences were obtained from blood. The receptors come from a man aged 18 to 35 in good health. Both conserved end residues are trimmed from each CDR3. Some rows mark clone size as missing; the rest say once, few, many or name a class of expanded clone.

>12|TRBV2|few
ASSWTSDGVEQY
>11|TRBV10-3|few
AITEQDLVGYT
>14|TRBV20-1|-
SAALLVGGSYNEQF
>14|TRBV4-2|-
ASSSRGGSNTDTQY
>13|TRBV27|few
AQGTAKRSSYEQY
>12|TRBV28|-
ASRTGESTDTQY
>13|TRBV10-3|once
AISEGVVAKNIQY
>13|TRBV5-1|-
ASSEGPGGTYEQY
>15|TRBV3-1|-
ASSQRLAGGGVETQY
>11|TRBV4-2|-
ASSQPETYEQY
>17|TRBV29-1|-
SVEDRGSGGLSSYNEQF
>10|TRBV7-9|-
ASSLYNEKLF
>11|TRBV3-1|-
ASSRQSNEKLF
>11|TRBV5-1|-
ATSRTGSYEQY
>12|TRBV7-6|-
ASSSRETDQPQH
>16|TRBV7-2|-
ASTPDGRPIASTDTQY
>13|TRBV2|-
ASKLAGYSPDTQY
>13|TRBV6-5|-
ASSNLGGGIYEQY
>13|TRBV20-1|-
SAPGLAGERNEQY
>11|TRBV6-6|-
ASSTSSHETQY
>13|TRBV6-1|-
ASSAPRARENIQY
>12|TRBV20-1|-
SARDPRKSYEQY
>12|TRBV27|-
ASGLNRDSMEQY
>13|TRBV3-1|few
ASSPGTSGRGTQY
>14|TRBV9|once
ASSAGGGQKRNEQF
>15|TRBV7-2|-
ASSLGSGTGQGYGYT
>11|TRBV29-1|-
SAASGRANEQY
>12|TRBV6-5|few
ASSTAIELYGYT
>12|TRBV29-1|-
SAATSGSYNEQF
>11|TRBV29-1|-
SVARPYSYEQY
>11|TRBV29-1|-
SVVSLLNTEAF
>11|TRBV25-1|-
ASSEYRANEQY
>15|TRBV10-3|-
AISESTAYSGANVLT
>10|TRBV29-1|-
SVGGYNQPQH
>11|TRBV7-2|-
ATTGQGQETQY
>14|TRBV4-1|-
ASSQRSSGSRNEQF
>12|TRBV5-1|-
ASSAGGTSNEQY
>11|TRBV7-2|few
ASSARDLFGYT
>12|TRBV4-3|few
ASSPNPGIGIQY
>11|TRBV27|few
ASSPQAGYEQY
>14|TRBV5-1|-
ASSATHISSTDTQY
>14|TRBV6-6|few
ASSSSGAGGTGELF
>13|TRBV15|-
ATSPATGFGGTQY
>14|TRBV7-9|-
ASSGSQGGLNSPLH
>11|TRBV12-3/TRBV12-4|-
ANSLGGLNTIY